These 3 T cell receptor beta chains were sequenced from one sample in a study of immune cell composition in non-small cell lung cancer. The table came from immunoSEQ multiplex PCR; TCRdb's copy has only in-frame clones and leaves some out. There are several thousand clones in the sample; roughly 80% occur only once, and 20% to 25% lies in the top ten. Sequencing was performed on lung tumor tissue. All receptors derive from a human donor with non-small cell lung cancer.

The chain links TRBV5-6 to TRBJ2-3; a weak D match, TRBD1 (6 bases). From germline, CDR1 is SGHDT and CDR2 YYEEEE. V shed 3 bases and J shed 4 bases, with 9 bases lying between them. The CDR3 runs to 13 residues. As DNA, the CDR3 is TGTGCCAGCAGCTCAGCAGGGGCAGATACGCAGTATTTT. Translated, it gives CASSSAGADTQYF.

The chain links TRBV28 to TRBJ2-7; possibly TRBD1 for D (6 bases). Deletions cut 6 bases from V and 2 bases from J, with 11 bases between. Germline V gene lookup returns CDR1 MDHEN and CDR2 SYDVKM. The CDR3 is 13 residues long. The CDR3 DNA reads as TGTGCCAGCAGCTTGGACAGTACCTACGAGCAGTACTTC. Translation gives CASSLDSTYEQYF.

This clone was observed a few times. The chain is built from TRBV27 and TRBJ2-3; TRBD1 agrees at 8 bases. Trimming took 4 bases from V and 3 from J; bases not matched to a gene: 3. Germline V gene lookup returns CDR1 MNHEY and CDR2 SMNVEV (reference sequence). The CDR3 has 14 amino acids. CDR3 residues: CASSSRTGTDTQYF. CDR3 in DNA: TGTGCCAGCAGTTCCCGGACAGGGACAGATACGCAGTATTTT.